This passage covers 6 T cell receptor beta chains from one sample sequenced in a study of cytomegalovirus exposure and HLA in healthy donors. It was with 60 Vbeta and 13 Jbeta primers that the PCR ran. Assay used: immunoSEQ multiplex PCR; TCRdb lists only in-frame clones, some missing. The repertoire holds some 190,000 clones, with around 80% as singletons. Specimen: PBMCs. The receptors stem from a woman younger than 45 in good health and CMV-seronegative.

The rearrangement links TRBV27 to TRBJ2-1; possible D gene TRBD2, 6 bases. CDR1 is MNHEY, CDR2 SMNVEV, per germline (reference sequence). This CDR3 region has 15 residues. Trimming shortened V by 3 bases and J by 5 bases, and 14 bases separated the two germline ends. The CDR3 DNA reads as TGTGCCAGCAGTTTCTTCTTCCGCGGGGACAATGAGCAGTTCTTC. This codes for CASSFFFRGDNEQFF.

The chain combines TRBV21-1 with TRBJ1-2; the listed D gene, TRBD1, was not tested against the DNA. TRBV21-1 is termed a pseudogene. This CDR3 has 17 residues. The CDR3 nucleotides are TGTGCCAGCAGCAAACGGGACAGGAAAGTTTCTAACTATGGCTACACCTTC. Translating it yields CASSKRDRKVSNYGYTF.

Here the CDR3 reads CASSLVVGTAGGYTF. CDR3 coding DNA: TGTGCCAGCAGCTTAGTGGTCGGGACCGCGGGAGGCTACACCTTC. V gene TRBV11-2 combines with J gene TRBJ1-2; a weak D match, TRBD1 (5 bases). Trimming stripped 1 base from V and 8 bases from J, with 17 bases between. CDR3 length: 15 residues. Per the germline V gene, CDR1 is SGHAT and CDR2 is FQNNGV.

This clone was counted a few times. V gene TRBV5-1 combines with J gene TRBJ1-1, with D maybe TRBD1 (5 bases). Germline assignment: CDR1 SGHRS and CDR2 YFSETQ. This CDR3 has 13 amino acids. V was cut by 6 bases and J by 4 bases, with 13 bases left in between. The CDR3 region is CASTIDRTTEAFF. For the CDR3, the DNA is TGCGCCAGCACTATCGACAGAACCACTGAAGCTTTCTTT.

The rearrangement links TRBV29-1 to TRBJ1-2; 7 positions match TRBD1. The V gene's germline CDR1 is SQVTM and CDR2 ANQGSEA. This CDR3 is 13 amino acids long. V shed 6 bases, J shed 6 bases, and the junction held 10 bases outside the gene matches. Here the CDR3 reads CSVDLTGIDGYTF. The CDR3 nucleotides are TGCAGCGTAGACCTGACAGGGATCGATGGCTACACCTTC. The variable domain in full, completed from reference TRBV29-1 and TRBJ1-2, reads SAVISQKPSRDICQRGTSLTIQCQVDSQVTMMFWYRQQPGQSLTLIATANQGSEATYESGFVIDKFPISRPNLTFSTLTVSNMSPEDSSIYLCSVDLTGIDGYTFGSGTRLTVV.

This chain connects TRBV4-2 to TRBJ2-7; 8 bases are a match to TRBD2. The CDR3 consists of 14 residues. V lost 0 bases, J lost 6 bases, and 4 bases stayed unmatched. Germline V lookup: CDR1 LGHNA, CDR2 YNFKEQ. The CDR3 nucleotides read TGTGCCAGCAGCCAAGATATCCTAGCGGGCGAGCAGTACTTC. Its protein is CASSQDILAGEQYF.